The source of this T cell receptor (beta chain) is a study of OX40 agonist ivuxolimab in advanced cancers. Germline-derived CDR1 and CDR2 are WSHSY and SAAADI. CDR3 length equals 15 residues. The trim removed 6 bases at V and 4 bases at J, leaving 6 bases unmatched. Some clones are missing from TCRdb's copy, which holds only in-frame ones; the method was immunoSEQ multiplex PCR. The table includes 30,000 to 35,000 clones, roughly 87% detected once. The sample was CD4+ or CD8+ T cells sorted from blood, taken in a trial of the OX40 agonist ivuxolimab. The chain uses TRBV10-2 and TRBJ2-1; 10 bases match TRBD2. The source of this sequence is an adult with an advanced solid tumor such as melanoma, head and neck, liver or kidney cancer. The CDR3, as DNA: TGCGCCAGCAGGACCGGGACTAGCGCTTACAATGAGCAGTTCTTC. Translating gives CASRTGTSAYNEQFF.